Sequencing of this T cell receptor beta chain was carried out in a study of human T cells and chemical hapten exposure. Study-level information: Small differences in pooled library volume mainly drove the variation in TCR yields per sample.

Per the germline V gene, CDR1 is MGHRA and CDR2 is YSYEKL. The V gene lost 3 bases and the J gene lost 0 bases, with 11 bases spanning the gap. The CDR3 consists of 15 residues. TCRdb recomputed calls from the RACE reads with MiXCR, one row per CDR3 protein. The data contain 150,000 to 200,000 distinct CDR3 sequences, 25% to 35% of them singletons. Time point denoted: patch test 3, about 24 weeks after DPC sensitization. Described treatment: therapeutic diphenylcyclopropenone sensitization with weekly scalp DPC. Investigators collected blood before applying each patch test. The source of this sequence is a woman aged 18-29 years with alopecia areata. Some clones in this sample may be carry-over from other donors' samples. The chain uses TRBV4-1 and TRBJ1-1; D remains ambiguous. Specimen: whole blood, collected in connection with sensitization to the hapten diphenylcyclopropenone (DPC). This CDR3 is CASSHRMGMNTEAFF. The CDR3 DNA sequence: TGCGCCAGCAGCCATAGGATGGGGATGAACACTGAAGCTTTCTTT.